This T cell receptor beta chain is from a study of shared clonotypes between healthy human individuals. The overall study: CD4 naive and memory got three plates each, CD8 naive two, CD8 memory one.

There are 15 residues in the CDR3. Trimming pared 0 bases from V and 7 bases from J, leaving 13 bases between. CDR1 is SGHNT, CDR2 YYREEE, per germline (reference sequence). Notes on the study in general: Sharing across several donors was seen in 4% to 6.5% of naive CD4 clonotypes.

On this clone itself: Its antigen is currently unknown.

When replicate PCRs were run on sorted subsets, they used around 200 ng DNA, some 30,000 T cell genomes. TCRdb's copy holds only in-frame clones and misses some; the assay was immunoSEQ multiplex PCR. The sample records 2 million to 2.5 million clones, 90% to 97% being singletons. Specimen: naive CD4+ T cells sorted from blood. As to subset: CD45RA+ positively selected. V and J are TRBV5-4 and TRBJ1-4, with D perhaps TRBD1 (5 bases). This receptor was taken from a man aged 18 to 30 in good health. In DNA form, the CDR3 reads TGTGCCAGCAGCTTGGGCGGACCCGGGGGTGAAAAACTGTTTTTT. Amino acid sequence: CASSLGGPGGEKLFF.